These 20 T cell receptor beta chains were all obtained from the same sample, sequenced in a study of identical twins. Via MiXCR, TCRdb re-called the 5' RACE reads, giving one row per CDR3 protein. The repertoire consists of 500,000 to 550,000 distinct CDR3 sequences, with roughly a fifth occurring once and the leading ten covering roughly 0.91%. A further study also used this sample, focusing on T cells expressing NK-cell markers.

The sample consisted of CD4+ T cells sorted from blood. The receptors were sampled from a young woman in good health.

This chain uses TRBV10-3 with TRBJ2-3, with a possible D match to TRBD2 (6 bases). The CDR3 contains 13 residues. Germline CDR1 ENHRY, CDR2 SYGVKD. V was shortened by 6 bases and J by 5 bases, with 12 bases between the two germline ends. The CDR3 DNA reads as TGTGCCATCAGAGGCGGGGTTAGAGATACGCAGTATTTT. The encoded protein is CAIRGGVRDTQYF.

The gene calls are TRBV2 and TRBJ2-7; TRBD1 matches 11 bases. J was trimmed by 5 bases and V by 5 bases; bases with no gene match: 8. This CDR3 has 15 amino acids. Germline V lookup: CDR1 SNHLY, CDR2 FYNNEI. CDR3 sequence reads: CASSTLPGQGDEQYF. The CDR3 DNA sequence: TGTGCCAGCAGTACCCTCCCGGGACAGGGGGACGAGCAGTACTTC.

This chain connects TRBV9 to TRBJ2-1, with D uncertain. The CDR3 extends over 13 amino acids. The germline gives CDR1 SGDLS, CDR2 YYNGEE. The V gene lost 0 bases and the J gene lost 7 bases, with 8 bases spanning the gap. For the CDR3, the DNA is TGTGCCAGCAGCGTAGGGGTAGAGAATGAGCAGTTCTTC. Its protein is CASSVGVENEQFF.

This clonotype was observed many times. V usage is TRBV20-1 and J usage is TRBJ1-1, with a possible D match to TRBD1 (5 bases). This CDR3 region has 14 residues. V dropped 3 bases and J dropped 4 bases, with 15 bases sitting between them. Germline CDR1 reads DFQATT; CDR2 reads SNEGSKA (reference sequence). Written as DNA, the CDR3 is TGCAGTGCTAGGGTCTTGGGGGAGTCCACTGAAGCTTTCTTT. This translates into CSARVLGESTEAFF.

The chain has TRBV20-1 and TRBJ2-1; tentatively, D is TRBD2 (5 bases). In germline, CDR1 is DFQATT, CDR2 SNEGSKA (reference sequence). V lost 0 bases to trimming and J lost 7 bases, with 22 bases between them. The CDR3 runs 17 residues. The CDR3 loop is CSARDSTASLIFNEQFF. Written as DNA, the CDR3 is TGCAGTGCTAGAGATTCCACGGCTAGCCTAATTTTTAATGAGCAGTTCTTC.

This clonotype was seen a few times. CDR3 DNA sequence: TGTGCCAGCAGCCCGGGACGGTTCTATGGCTACACCTTC. Protein sequence: CASSPGRFYGYTF. This chain joins TRBV28 and TRBJ1-2, with a weak D call TRBD1 (5 bases). Germline CDR1 is MDHEN and CDR2 is SYDVKM. The V gene lost 6 bases and the J gene lost 4 bases, with 12 bases spanning the gap. There are 13 residues in the CDR3.

V usage is TRBV4-3 and J usage is TRBJ2-7; 8 bases map to TRBD2. J lost 3 bases, V lost 0 bases, and 4 bases had no gene match. The CDR3 extends over 15 amino acids. Germline V gives CDR1 LGHNA, CDR2 YSLEER. CDR3 nucleotide sequence: TGCGCCAGCAGCCAAGATCTACTAGCGGACTACGAGCAGTACTTC. Translating it yields CASSQDLLADYEQYF.

CDR3 nucleotides: TGTGCCAGCAGCACAGGCGTCAACTATGGCTACACCTTC. It translates to CASSTGVNYGYTF. The chain carries TRBV6-6 and TRBJ1-2; D might be TRBD1 (5 bases). Trimming stripped 6 bases from V and 2 bases from J, with 10 bases between. Germline CDR1 reads MNHNY; CDR2 reads SVGAGI (reference sequence). This CDR3 has 13 amino acids.

The CDR3 DNA reads TGTGCCACCACAGTCTACAATGAGCAGTTCTTC. Its protein is CATTVYNEQFF. The chain carries TRBV6-2 or TRBV6-3 and TRBJ2-1; D gene uncertain. There are 11 residues in the CDR3. V was trimmed by 10 bases and J by 3 bases, leaving 7 bases between them. CDR1 and CDR2 from the germline V gene are MNHEY and SVGEGT.

This clonotype was counted a single time. The chain couples TRBV6-5 to TRBJ2-3; 9 bases match TRBD2. CDR1 and CDR2 from the germline V gene are MNHEY and SVGAGI. The junction had 14 bases not matched to a gene; V was cut back by 4 bases and J by 3 bases. This CDR3 is 18 amino acids long. CDR3: CASSFAGGGAVGTDTQYF. The CDR3 DNA reads as TGTGCCAGCAGTTTCGCCGGCGGGGGGGCGGTAGGGACAGATACGCAGTATTTT.

V usage is TRBV9 and J usage is TRBJ2-2; 7 nucleotides align to TRBD2. V shed 2 bases, J shed 4 bases, and the junction held 8 bases outside the gene matches. The CDR3 is 16 amino acids. Germline lookup yields CDR1 SGDLS and CDR2 YYNGEE. The CDR3 DNA sequence: TGTGCCAGCAGCGTCTCTAGCGGAGGCTCCACCGGGGAGCTGTTTTTT. It encodes CASSVSSGGSTGELFF.

This clonotype was observed a few times. J is TRBJ2-7 and V is TRBV6-1, with D perhaps TRBD1 or TRBD2 (5 bases each). This CDR3 contains 14 residues. Trimming shortened V by 7 bases and J by 3 bases, and 16 bases separated the two germline ends. Germline CDR1 is MNHNS and CDR2 is SASEGT. The CDR3 region is CASIRDLLSYEQYF. The CDR3 DNA reads as TGTGCCAGCATCCGGGACCTTTTAAGCTACGAGCAGTACTTC.

The chain has TRBV12-3 or TRBV12-4 and TRBJ1-2; no reliable D call. The CDR3 consists of 13 residues. The V end was cut by 5 bases, the J end by 7 bases, with 14 bases between. CDR3 protein: CASSNHLSSGYTF. The CDR3 coding sequence is TGTGCCAGCAGTAACCACCTATCATCTGGCTACACCTTC.

This clonotype was counted a few times. As DNA, the CDR3 is TGTGCCAGCAGCCTGACTGACCGCTCTGGAAACACCATATATTTT. This sequence encodes CASSLTDRSGNTIYF. This chain uses TRBV6-1 with TRBJ1-3; D remains unclear. V lost 6 bases and J lost 0, with 12 bases in between. Germline V gene sequence: CDR1 MNHNS, CDR2 SASEGT. The CDR3 runs 15 residues.

This chain links TRBV10-3 with TRBJ2-1, with 8 bases that match TRBD2. CDR3 length: 15 residues. The V gene end was trimmed by 2 bases and the J gene end by 6 bases; junction bases not matched to a gene: 6. Germline-derived CDR1 and CDR2 are ENHRY and SYGVKD. CDR3 amino acids: CAISEGTSGLNEQFF. The CDR3 region has the DNA TGTGCCATCAGTGAGGGTACTAGCGGACTCAATGAGCAGTTCTTC.

The chain carries TRBV24-1 and TRBJ2-5; perhaps D is TRBD1 or TRBD2 (5 bases each). CDR1 KGHDR and CDR2 SFDVKD come from the germline V gene. V was clipped by 0 bases and J by 5 bases, with 9 bases between them. This CDR3 comprises 14 residues. Written as DNA, the CDR3 is TGTGCCACCAGTGATTTGGGGGGAGAGGAGACCCAGTACTTC. It encodes CATSDLGGEETQYF.

There are a few counts of this clonotype. The rearrangement joins TRBV27 to TRBJ2-5; the match to TRBD2 covers 11 bases. This CDR3 has 18 amino acids. Germline values: CDR1 MNHEY, CDR2 SMNVEV (reference sequence). The J segment lost 0 bases and the V segment lost 4 bases, leaving 10 bases of the junction unmatched. The CDR3 loop reads CASSSTLGLAVYQETQYF. The CDR3, as DNA: TGTGCCAGCAGTTCCACGCTGGGACTAGCGGTTTACCAAGAGACCCAGTACTTC.

This clonotype was counted many times. The chain recombines TRBV7-9 with TRBJ2-3, with D perhaps TRBD2 (5 bases). The germline V gene has CDR1 SEHNR and CDR2 FQNEAQ (reference sequence). This CDR3 is built from 12 residues. The ends were cut back, 5 bases at V and 5 bases at J, with 8 bases in the middle. CDR3 DNA: TGTGCCAGCAGCCGGACTCGAGATACGCAGTATTTT. It specifies CASSRTRDTQYF.

The rearrangement joins TRBV7-2 to TRBJ1-2; unclear D gene. The CDR3 extends over 16 amino acids. Germline V gene sequence: CDR1 SGHTA, CDR2 FQGNSA. Trimming cost V 1 base and J 0 bases, with 12 bases left between them. For the CDR3, the DNA is TGTGCCAGCAGCTTAGTGGCAGCTTCAGCTAACTATGGCTACACCTTC. It yields the protein CASSLVAASANYGYTF.

This clonotype appeared many times. The V gene is TRBV12-3 or TRBV12-4, the J gene TRBJ2-7, with 7 nucleotides matching TRBD1. Germline trimming cut 1 base from V and 2 bases from J; bases unmatched to any gene: 5. The CDR3 totals 15 residues. The CDR3 is CASSLGDSIPYEQYF. The CDR3, as DNA: TGTGCCAGCAGTTTAGGGGACAGCATTCCCTACGAGCAGTACTTC.